The clone carrying this TCR beta chain has a single count. CDR1 is SGHTA and CDR2 is FQGTGA in the germline V gene. The CDR3 contains 15 residues. V was shortened by 2 bases and J by 4 bases, with 12 bases between the two germline ends. This sample stems from a study of blood T cell repertoires in COVID-19. Study summary: The samples span acute and convalescent COVID-19 from the United States, Italy and Spain.

The repertoire was sequenced with immunoSEQ multiplex PCR; TCRdb's copy has only in-frame clones and lacks some. The table shows tens of thousands of clones, with roughly 84% occurring only once. Sequencing was carried out using peripheral blood. This sequence was found in a man older than 75 with acute or convalescent COVID-19. J is TRBJ2-1 and V is TRBV7-3; a weak D match, TRBD1 (6 bases). CDR3 coding DNA: TGTGCCAGCAGCTTACAACAGGGCCTATACAATGAGCAGTTCTTC. It specifies CASSLQQGLYNEQFF.